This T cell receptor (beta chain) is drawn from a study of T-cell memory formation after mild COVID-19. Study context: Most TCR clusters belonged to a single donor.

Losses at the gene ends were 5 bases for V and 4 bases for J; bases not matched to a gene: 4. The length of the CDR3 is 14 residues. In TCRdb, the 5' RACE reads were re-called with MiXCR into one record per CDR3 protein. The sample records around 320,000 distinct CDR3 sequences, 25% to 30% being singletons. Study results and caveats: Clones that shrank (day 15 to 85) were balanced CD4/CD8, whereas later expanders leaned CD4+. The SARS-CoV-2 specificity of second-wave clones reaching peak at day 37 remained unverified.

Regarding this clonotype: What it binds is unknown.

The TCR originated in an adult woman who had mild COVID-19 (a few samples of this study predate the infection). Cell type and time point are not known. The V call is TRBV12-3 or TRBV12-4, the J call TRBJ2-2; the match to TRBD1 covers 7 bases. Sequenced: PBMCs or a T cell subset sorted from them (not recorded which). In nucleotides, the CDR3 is TGTGCCAGCAGTAAGGGGGCCGGCACCGGGGAGCTGTTTTTT. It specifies CASSKGAGTGELFF.